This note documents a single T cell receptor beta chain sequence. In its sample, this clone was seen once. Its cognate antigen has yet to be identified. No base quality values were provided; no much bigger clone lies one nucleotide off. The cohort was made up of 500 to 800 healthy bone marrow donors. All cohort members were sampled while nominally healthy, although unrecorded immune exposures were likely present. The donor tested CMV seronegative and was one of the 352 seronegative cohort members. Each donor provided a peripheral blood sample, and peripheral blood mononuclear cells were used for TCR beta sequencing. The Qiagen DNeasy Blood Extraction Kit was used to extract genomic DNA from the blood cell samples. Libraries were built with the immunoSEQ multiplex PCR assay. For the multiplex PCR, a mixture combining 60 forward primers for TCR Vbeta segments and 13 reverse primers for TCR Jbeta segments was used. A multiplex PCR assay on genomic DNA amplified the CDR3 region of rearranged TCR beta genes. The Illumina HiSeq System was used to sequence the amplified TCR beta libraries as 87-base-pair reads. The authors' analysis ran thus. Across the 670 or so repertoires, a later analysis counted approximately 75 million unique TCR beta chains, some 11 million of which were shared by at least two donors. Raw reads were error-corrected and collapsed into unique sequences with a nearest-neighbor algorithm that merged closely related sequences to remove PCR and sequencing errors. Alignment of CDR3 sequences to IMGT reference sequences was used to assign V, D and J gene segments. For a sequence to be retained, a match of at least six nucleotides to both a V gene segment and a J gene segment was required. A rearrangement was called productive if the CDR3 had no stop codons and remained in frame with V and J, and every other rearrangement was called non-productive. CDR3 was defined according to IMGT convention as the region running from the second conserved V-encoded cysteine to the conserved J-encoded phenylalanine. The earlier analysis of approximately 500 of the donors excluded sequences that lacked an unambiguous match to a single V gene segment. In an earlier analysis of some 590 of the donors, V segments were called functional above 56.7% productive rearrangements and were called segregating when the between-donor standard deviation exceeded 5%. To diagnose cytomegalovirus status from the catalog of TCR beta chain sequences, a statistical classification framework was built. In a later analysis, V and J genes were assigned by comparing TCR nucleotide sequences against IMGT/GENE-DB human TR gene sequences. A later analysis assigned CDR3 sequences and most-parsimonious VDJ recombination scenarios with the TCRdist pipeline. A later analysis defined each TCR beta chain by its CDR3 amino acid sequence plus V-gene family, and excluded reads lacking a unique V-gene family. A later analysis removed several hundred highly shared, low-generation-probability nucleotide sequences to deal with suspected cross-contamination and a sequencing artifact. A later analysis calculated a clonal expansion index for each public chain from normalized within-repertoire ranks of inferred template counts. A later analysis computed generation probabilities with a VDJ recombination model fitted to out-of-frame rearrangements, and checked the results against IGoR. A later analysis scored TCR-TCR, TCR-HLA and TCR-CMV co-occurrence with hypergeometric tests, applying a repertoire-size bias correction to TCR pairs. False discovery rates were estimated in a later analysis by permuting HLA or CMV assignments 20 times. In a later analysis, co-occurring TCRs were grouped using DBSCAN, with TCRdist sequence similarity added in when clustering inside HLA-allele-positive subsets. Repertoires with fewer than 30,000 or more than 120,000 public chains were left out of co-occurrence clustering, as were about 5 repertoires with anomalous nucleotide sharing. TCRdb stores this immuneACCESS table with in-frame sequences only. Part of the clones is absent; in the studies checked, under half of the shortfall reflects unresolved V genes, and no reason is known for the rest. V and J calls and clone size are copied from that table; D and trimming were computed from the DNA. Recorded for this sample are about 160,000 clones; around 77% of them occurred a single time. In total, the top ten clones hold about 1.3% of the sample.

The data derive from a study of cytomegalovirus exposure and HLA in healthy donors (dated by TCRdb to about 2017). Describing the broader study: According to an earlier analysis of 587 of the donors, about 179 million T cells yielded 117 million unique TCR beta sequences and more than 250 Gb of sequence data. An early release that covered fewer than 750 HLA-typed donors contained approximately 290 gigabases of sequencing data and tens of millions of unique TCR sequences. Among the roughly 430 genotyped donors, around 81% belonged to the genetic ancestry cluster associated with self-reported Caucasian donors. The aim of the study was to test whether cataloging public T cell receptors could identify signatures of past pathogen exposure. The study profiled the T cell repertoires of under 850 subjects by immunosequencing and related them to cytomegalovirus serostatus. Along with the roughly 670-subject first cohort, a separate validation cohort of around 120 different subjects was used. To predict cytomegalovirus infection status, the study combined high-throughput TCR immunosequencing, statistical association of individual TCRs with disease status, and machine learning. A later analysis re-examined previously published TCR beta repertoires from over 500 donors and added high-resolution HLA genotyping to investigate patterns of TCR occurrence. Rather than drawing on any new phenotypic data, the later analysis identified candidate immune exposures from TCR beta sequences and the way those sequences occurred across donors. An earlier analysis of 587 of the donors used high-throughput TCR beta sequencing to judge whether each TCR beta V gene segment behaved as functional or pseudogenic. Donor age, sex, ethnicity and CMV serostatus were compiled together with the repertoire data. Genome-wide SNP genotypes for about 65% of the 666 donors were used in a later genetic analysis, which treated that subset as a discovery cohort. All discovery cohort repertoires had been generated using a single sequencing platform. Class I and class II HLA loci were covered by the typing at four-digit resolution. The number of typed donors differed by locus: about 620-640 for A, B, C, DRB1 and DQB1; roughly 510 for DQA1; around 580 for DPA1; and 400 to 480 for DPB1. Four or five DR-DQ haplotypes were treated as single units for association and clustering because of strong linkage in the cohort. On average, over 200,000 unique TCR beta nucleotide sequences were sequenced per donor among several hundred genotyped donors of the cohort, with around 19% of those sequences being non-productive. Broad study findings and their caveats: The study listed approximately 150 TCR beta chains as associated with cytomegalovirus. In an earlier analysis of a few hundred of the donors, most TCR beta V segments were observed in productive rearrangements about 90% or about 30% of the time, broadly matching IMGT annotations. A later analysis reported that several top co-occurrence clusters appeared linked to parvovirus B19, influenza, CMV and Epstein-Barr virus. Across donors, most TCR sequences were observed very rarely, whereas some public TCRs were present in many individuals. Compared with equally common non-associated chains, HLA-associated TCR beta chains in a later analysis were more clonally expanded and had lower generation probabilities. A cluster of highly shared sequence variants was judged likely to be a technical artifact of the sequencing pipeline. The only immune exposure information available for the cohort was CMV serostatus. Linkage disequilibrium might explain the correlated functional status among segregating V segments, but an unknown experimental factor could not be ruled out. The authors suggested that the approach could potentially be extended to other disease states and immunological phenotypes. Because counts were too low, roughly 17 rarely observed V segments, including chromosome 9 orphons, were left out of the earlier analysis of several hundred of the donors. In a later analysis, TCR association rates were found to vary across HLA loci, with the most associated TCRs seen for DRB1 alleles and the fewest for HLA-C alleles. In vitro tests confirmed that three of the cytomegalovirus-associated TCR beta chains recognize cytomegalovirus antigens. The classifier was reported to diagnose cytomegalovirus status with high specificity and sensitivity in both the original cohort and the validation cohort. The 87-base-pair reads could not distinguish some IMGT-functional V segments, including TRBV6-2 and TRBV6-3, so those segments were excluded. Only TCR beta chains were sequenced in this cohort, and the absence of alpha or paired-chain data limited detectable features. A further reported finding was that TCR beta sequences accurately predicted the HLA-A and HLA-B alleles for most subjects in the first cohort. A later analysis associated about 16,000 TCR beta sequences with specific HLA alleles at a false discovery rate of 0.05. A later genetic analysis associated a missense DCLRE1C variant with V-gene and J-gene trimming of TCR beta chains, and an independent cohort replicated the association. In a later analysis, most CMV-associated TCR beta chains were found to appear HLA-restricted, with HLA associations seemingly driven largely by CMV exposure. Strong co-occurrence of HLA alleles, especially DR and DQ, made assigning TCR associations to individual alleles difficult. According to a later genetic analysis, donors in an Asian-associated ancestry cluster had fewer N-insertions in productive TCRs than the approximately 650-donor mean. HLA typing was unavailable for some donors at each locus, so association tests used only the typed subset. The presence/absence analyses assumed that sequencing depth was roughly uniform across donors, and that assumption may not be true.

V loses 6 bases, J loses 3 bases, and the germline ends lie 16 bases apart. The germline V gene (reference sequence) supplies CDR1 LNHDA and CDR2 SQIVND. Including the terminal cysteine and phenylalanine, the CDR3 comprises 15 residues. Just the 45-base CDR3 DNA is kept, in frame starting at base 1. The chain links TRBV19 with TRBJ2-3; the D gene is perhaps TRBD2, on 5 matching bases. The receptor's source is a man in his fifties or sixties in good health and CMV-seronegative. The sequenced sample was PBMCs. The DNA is TGTGCCAGTAGACGAAGGACTGACTTTACAGATACGCAGTATTTT. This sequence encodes CASRRRTDFTDTQYF.